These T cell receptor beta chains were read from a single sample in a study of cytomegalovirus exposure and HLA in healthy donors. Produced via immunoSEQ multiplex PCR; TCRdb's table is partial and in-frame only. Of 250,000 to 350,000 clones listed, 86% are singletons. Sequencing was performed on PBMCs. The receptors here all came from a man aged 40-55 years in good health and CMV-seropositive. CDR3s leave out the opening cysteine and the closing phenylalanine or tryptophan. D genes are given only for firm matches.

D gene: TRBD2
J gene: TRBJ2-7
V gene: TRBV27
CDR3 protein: ASSPLAGVHEQY

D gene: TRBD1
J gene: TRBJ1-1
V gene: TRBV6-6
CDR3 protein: ASSSRDRGRGTEAF

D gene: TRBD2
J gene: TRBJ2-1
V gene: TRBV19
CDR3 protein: ASRGLAGVEQF

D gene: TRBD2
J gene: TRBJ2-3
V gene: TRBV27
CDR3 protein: ASSRLAGLDTQY

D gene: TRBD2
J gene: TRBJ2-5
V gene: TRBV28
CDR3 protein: ASSPPIAGGRETQY

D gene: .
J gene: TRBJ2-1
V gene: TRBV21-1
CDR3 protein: ASSPGTSGRSNEQF

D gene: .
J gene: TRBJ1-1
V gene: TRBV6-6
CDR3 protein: ASSYEGGNTEAF

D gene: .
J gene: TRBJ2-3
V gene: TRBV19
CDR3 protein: ASSIRSGSSTDTQY

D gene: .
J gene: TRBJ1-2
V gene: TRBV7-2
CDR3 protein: ASSAQGYYGYT

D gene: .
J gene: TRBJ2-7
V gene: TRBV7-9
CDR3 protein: ASSDRHVEQY

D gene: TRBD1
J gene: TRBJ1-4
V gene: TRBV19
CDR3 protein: ASSNKDRGLEKLF

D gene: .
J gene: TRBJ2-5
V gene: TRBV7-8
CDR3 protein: ASSRAGETQY